This record concerns one TCR beta chain sequence. Profiling relied on immunoSEQ multiplex PCR, and the TCRdb table lists in-frame clones only, not all of them. The table includes under 80,000 clones, roughly 92% detected once. The sample originates from a study of T cell changes during pregnancy in multiple sclerosis. With 2 bases removed from V and 6 bases from J, the gap between germline ends came to 13 bases. This CDR3 comprises 14 residues. Germline assignment: CDR1 MDHEN and CDR2 SYDVKM. This clonotype originated in a female donor with multiple sclerosis, enrolled in a pregnancy study. The specimen was peripheral blood, collected before pregnancy. The chain couples TRBV28 to TRBJ1-1; D might be TRBD1 (5 bases). This CDR3 is CASSLQAGLPEAFF. Here the CDR3 DNA reads TGTGCCAGCAGTTTACAGGCAGGGCTCCCTGAAGCTTTCTTT.